In this sample, the clone carrying this T cell receptor beta chain turned up once. Libraries were prepared by immunoSEQ multiplex PCR; TCRdb keeps only in-frame clonotypes and omits some of them. The data contain fewer than 150,000 clones, around 87% of them seen just once; the ten biggest clones take up roughly 5.4%. Germline V gives CDR1 SGHKS, CDR2 YYEKEE (reference sequence). V gave up 6 bases and J gave up 3 bases; unmatched junction bases: 9. The CDR3 is made up of 15 amino acids. The data were taken from a study of blood T cell repertoires in COVID-19. This chain joins TRBV5-5 and TRBJ2-1; 7 positions agree with TRBD2. Sample: peripheral blood. The clonotype was recovered from a human donor in a cohort sampled during active COVID-19. CDR3 sequence reads: CASTRVGGSYNEQFF. The CDR3 DNA sequence: TGTGCCAGCACTCGGGTCGGGGGGAGCTACAATGAGCAGTTCTTC.